This T cell receptor beta chain is from a study of T cells in Graves' hyperthyroidism and ophthalmopathy. RNA transcripts yielded amplified TCR beta CDR3 regions. The study used the HTBI primer set for a first-round RT-PCR of the TCR CDR3. TCRdb re-called the multiplex PCR reads with MiXCR, one entry per CDR3 protein. The sample includes 500,000 to 800,000 distinct CDR3 sequences, 14% of them seen just once. Germline CDR1 SGHRS, CDR2 YFSETQ. Trimming shortened V by 4 bases and J by 5 bases, and 15 bases separated the two germline ends. The CDR3 sequence is 15 residues long. This clonotype occurred many times. Its antigen remains unidentified. Ophthalmopathy patients had Clinical Activity Score at least 3, NOSPECS grade at least 4, duration under 3 months. The PBMCs were taken from roughly 9.3 ml of fresh peripheral blood. Study results and limitations: A median 6.5 months before onset, the model predicted ophthalmopathy. The majority of expanded thyroid clonotypes above 0.001 also appeared in blood.

Material: blood. The V and J genes are TRBV5-1 and TRBJ1-4, with D possibly being TRBD1 (6 bases). The sequence was obtained from a woman aged 45 to 65 with Graves' ophthalmopathy. The CDR3 sequence: CASSSDGTQNEKLFF. DNA of the CDR3: TGCGCCAGCAGCAGCGACGGGACACAAAATGAAAAACTGTTTTTT. Filled out from reference TRBV5-1 and TRBJ1-4, the complete variable domain reads KAGVTQTPRYLIKTRGQQVTLSCSPISGHRSVSWYQQTPGQGLQFLFEYFSETQRNKGNFPGRFSGRQFSNSRSEMNVSTLELGDSALYLCASSSDGTQNEKLFFGSGTQLSVL.